This T cell receptor beta chain stems from a study of T cells in localized non-small cell lung cancer. TCRdb's copy holds only in-frame clones and misses some; the assay was immunoSEQ multiplex PCR. The repertoire has more than 10,000 clones, approximately 84% of them found once; the top ten carry over 7.5%. The CDR3 length is 14 residues. Trimming removed 5 bases from V and 4 bases from J, with 14 bases in between. The V gene's germline CDR1 is LNHDA and CDR2 SQIVND (reference sequence). Of note for this clone: No antigen is known for it.

Study findings and constraints: The appearance of a median about 62 of the top 100 tumor clones was seen in adjacent lung. A denser population of T cells in blood accompanied longer overall survival. Measurement of T cell clonality placed uninvolved adjacent lung highest, above the level in tumor.

This clonotype originated in a male donor older than 55 with stage III lung adenocarcinoma. V gene TRBV19 combines with J gene TRBJ1-2; D is possibly TRBD1 (6 bases). Sequencing was performed on peripheral blood, taken before any cancer treatment. The CDR3 here is CASSLPGQPYGYTF. Written as DNA, the CDR3 is TGTGCCAGTAGTCTCCCGGGACAACCCTATGGCTACACCTTC.